This TCR beta chain was recorded in a study of T cell repertoires in cytomegalovirus infection. Germline assignment: CDR1 MDHEN and CDR2 SYDVKM. V shed 8 bases, J shed 6 bases, and the junction held 8 bases outside the gene matches. There are 15 residues in the CDR3. TCRdb called the reads again in MiXCR, with one record for every CDR3 protein. The sample shows about 300,000 distinct CDR3 sequences, around 9.6% of them seen only once. V and J are TRBV28 and TRBJ1-5; 12 nucleotides line up with TRBD1. The clonotype originates from a human donor in good health (CMV status not recorded). Some clones in this sample may be carry-over from other donors' samples. The sample consisted of PBMCs. The CDR3 nucleotides read TGTGCCAGCGAAAAGGGGACAGGGGGCGTTCAGCCCCAGCATTTT. Its translation: CASEKGTGGVQPQHF. The entire variable domain, with the rest obtained from reference TRBV28 and TRBJ1-5, is as follows: DVKVTQSSRYLVKRTGEKVFLECVQDMDHENMFWYRQDPGLGLRLIYFSYDVKMKEKGDIPEGYSVSREKKERFSLILESASTNQTSMYLCASEKGTGGVQPQHFGDGTRLSIL.